These 32 T cell receptor beta chains share one sample of origin, sequenced in a study of T cell responses to AZD1222 COVID-19 vaccine. Some clones are missing from TCRdb's copy, which holds only in-frame ones; the method was immunoSEQ multiplex PCR. The sample consists of 110,000 or so clones, around 88% of them appearing once. This specimen was peripheral blood, taken 28 days after the second AZD1222 dose. All receptors derive from an adult who received the AZD1222 COVID-19 vaccine.

This chain connects TRBV6-5 to TRBJ1-5; no firm D call. V shed 5 bases and J shed 0 bases, with 8 bases lying between them. This CDR3 contains 14 residues. The germline CDR1 and CDR2 sequences are MNHEY and SVGAGI. The CDR3 bases are TGTGCCAGCAGTAGGGCAAGTAGCAATCAGCCCCAGCATTTT. Amino acid sequence: CASSRASSNQPQHF.

V and J are TRBV5-1 and TRBJ1-6, with 7 bases fitting TRBD1. The CDR3 runs 18 residues. V gave up 4 bases and J gave up 9 bases; unmatched junction bases: 19. CDR1 and CDR2 from the germline V gene are SGHRS and YFSETQ. The CDR3 sequence is CASSLNGARQGRSSPLHF. In nucleotides, the CDR3 is TGCGCCAGCAGCCTGAATGGGGCTCGACAGGGCAGGAGTTCACCCCTCCACTTT.

J is TRBJ2-2 and V is TRBV7-9, with a possible D match to TRBD2 (6 bases). Trimming removed 4 bases at V and 7 bases at J, with 10 bases between. The length of the CDR3 is 13 residues. Germline lookup yields CDR1 SEHNR and CDR2 FQNEAQ (reference sequence). The CDR3 DNA reads as TGTGCCAGCAGCTGGAGGGTTGGCGGGGAGCTGTTTTTT. Translation gives CASSWRVGGELFF.

The chain links TRBV24-1 to TRBJ2-3; 11 bases match TRBD1. CDR3 size: 15 residues. The V gene end was trimmed by 5 bases and the J gene end by 4 bases; junction bases not matched to a gene: 4. Germline CDR1 reads KGHDR; CDR2 reads SFDVKD. The CDR3 DNA reads as TGTGCCACCAGTGGGTGGGGACAGGGGGCAGATACGCAGTATTTT. It yields the protein CATSGWGQGADTQYF.

The chain links TRBV6-4 to TRBJ2-1, with TRBD2 matching 10 bases. Looked up from germline, CDR1 is MRHNA and CDR2 is SNTAGT. The ends lost 4 bases at V and 6 bases at J; junction bases unmatched: 6. CDR3 length equals 15 residues. The CDR3 loop is CASSASGGAFNEQFF. CDR3 nucleotide sequence: TGTGCCAGCAGTGCCAGCGGGGGGGCCTTCAATGAGCAGTTCTTC.

The chain has TRBV6-5 and TRBJ1-1; a weak D match, TRBD1 (5 bases). From germline, CDR1 is MNHEY and CDR2 SVGAGI. Trimming took off 8 bases at V and 6 bases at J, with 13 bases between the two ends. The CDR3 totals 12 residues. In DNA form, the CDR3 reads TGTGCCAGCGGGGGAGGGGTTTCTGAAGCTTTCTTT. Amino acid sequence: CASGGGVSEAFF.

V gene TRBV25-1 combines with J gene TRBJ1-6, with D unresolved. There are 13 residues in the CDR3. Germline V CDR1 and CDR2: MGHDK, SYGVNS. Trimming shortened V by 1 base and J by 10 bases, and 8 bases separated the two germline ends. CDR3 in amino acids: CASSELGKSPLHF. CDR3 sequence (DNA): TGTGCCAGCAGTGAATTGGGGAAGTCACCCCTCCACTTT.

This chain joins TRBV11-2 and TRBJ1-4; 7 nucleotides agree with TRBD1. There are 14 residues in the CDR3. Germline CDR1 SGHAT, CDR2 FQNNGV. Unmatched junction bases numbered 5, after V lost 6 bases and J lost 4 bases. CDR3 protein: CASRTGQYNEKLFF. CDR3 in DNA: TGTGCCAGCAGAACGGGACAGTATAATGAAAAACTGTTTTTT.

This clone was seen only once. This chain links TRBV27 with TRBJ2-7; D is uncertain. This CDR3 is 14 amino acids long. Trimming shortened V by 5 bases and J by 2 bases, and 13 bases separated the two germline ends. The germline gives CDR1 MNHEY, CDR2 SMNVEV (reference sequence). The CDR3 loop is CASSRNGQAYEQYF. The CDR3 DNA reads as TGTGCCAGCAGTCGTAATGGGCAAGCCTACGAGCAGTACTTC.

The rearrangement links TRBV21-1 to TRBJ1-1; the table assigns TRBD1, which was not confirmed against the DNA. TRBV21-1 is a recognized pseudogene. This CDR3 contains 19 residues. The CDR3 sequence is CASSYRGDRATPWRTEAFF. CDR3 nucleotide sequence: TGTGCCAGCAGCTACCGGGGGGACAGGGCCACCCCTTGGAGGACTGAAGCTTTCTTT.

This clone occurred a few times. The V gene is TRBV6-1, the J gene TRBJ1-5; D not resolved. From germline, CDR1 is MNHNS and CDR2 SASEGT. V lost 6 bases, J lost 7 bases, and 25 bases lay in between. The CDR3 is 17 residues long. The CDR3 spells CASRETGSHLRGQPQHF. The CDR3 DNA follows: TGTGCCAGCAGGGAAACGGGGTCTCATTTACGGGGACAGCCCCAGCATTTT.

This chain links TRBV19 with TRBJ1-5; D is unresolved. Looked up from germline, CDR1 is LNHDA and CDR2 is SQIVND (reference sequence). Between the trimmed V and J ends, which lost 3 bases and 2 bases, there was a span of 14 bases. This CDR3 is built from 16 residues. The CDR3 region is CASSIKRRAGNQPQHF. CDR3 coding DNA: TGTGCCAGTAGTATTAAGAGGCGGGCAGGCAATCAGCCCCAGCATTTT.

This sequence joins TRBV11-1 and TRBJ2-5; no clear D gene. The CDR3 loop spans 15 amino acids. V was cut by 1 base and J by 7 bases, with 16 bases left in between. Germline V gene sequence: CDR1 SGHAT, CDR2 FQDESV (reference sequence). CDR3 region: CASSLGSDDPGTQYF. The CDR3 DNA reads as TGTGCCAGCAGCTTAGGATCGGACGACCCCGGGACCCAGTACTTC.

The chain links TRBV7-9 to TRBJ1-3; D not resolved. V was clipped by 6 bases and J by 3 bases, with 18 bases between them. The germline CDR1 and CDR2 sequences are SEHNR and FQNEAQ (reference sequence). CDR3 length: 16 residues. CDR3 DNA: TGTGCCAGCAGTTCGGCCCTAACAGCCGGTGGAAACACCATATATTTT. Protein sequence: CASSSALTAGGNTIYF.

The chain carries TRBV29-1 and TRBJ1-2; weak D call: TRBD1 (5 bases). The CDR3 is 12 amino acids. Looked up from germline, CDR1 is SQVTM and CDR2 is ANQGSEA. Trimming shortened V by 7 bases and J by 3 bases, and 12 bases separated the two germline ends. CDR3 sequence reads: CSGSTGDYGYTF. The CDR3 DNA reads TGCAGCGGGAGTACAGGAGACTATGGCTACACCTTC.

The chain joins TRBV4-3 to TRBJ2-2, with TRBD2 as a possible D gene (6 bases). Between the trimmed V and J ends, which lost 0 bases and 4 bases, there was a span of 12 bases. The CDR3 covers 16 residues. The germline gives CDR1 LGHNA, CDR2 YSLEER. For the CDR3, the DNA is TGCGCCAGCAGCCAAGAAGCACTAGCTATCACCGGGGAGCTGTTTTTT. This translates into CASSQEALAITGELFF.

About this clone itself: Other DNA sequences from this sample encode an identical CDR3 as well. V gene TRBV5-1 combines with J gene TRBJ2-5, with 7 bases aligning to TRBD1. This CDR3 is built from 15 residues. The V and J ends lost 1 base and 2 bases, in that order; junction bases with no gene match: 5. Germline V gene data show CDR1 as SGHRS and CDR2 as YFSETQ. CDR3 nucleotides: TGCGCCAGCAGCTTGTCCCCAGGGGGACAAGAGACCCAGTACTTC. Protein product: CASSLSPGGQETQYF. The entire variable domain, with the rest obtained from reference TRBV5-1 and TRBJ2-5, is as follows: KAGVTQTPRYLIKTRGQQVTLSCSPISGHRSVSWYQQTPGQGLQFLFEYFSETQRNKGNFPGRFSGRQFSNSRSEMNVSTLELGDSALYLCASSLSPGGQETQYFGPGTRLLVL.

This sequence joins TRBV5-8 and TRBJ2-7; D might be TRBD2 (5 bases). V was cut by 1 base and J by 0 bases, with 11 bases left in between. CDR3 length: 15 residues. Germline CDR1 and CDR2: SGHTS and YDEGEE. The CDR3 protein is CASSLRLGSSYEQYF. In DNA form, the CDR3 reads TGTGCCAGCAGCTTGCGGTTAGGGAGCTCCTACGAGCAGTACTTC.

This clone was picked up a small number of times. The rearrangement links TRBV19 to TRBJ1-5; TRBD1 agrees at 7 bases. This CDR3 contains 14 residues. Germline V gene data show CDR1 as LNHDA and CDR2 as SQIVND (reference sequence). V was clipped by 5 bases and J by 3 bases; unmatched bases: 4. The CDR3 nucleotides are TGTGCCAGTAGTCAACAGGGGCCCAATCAGCCCCAGCATTTT. It translates to CASSQQGPNQPQHF.

V usage is TRBV18 and J usage is TRBJ1-3; the D gene is possibly TRBD1 (5 bases). V was cut by 6 bases and J by 0 bases, with 12 bases left in between. Germline CDR1 KGHSH, CDR2 LQKENI. This CDR3 contains 15 residues. The CDR3 bases are TGTGCCAGCTCCCAAGGGGCCGGCTCTGGAAACACCATATATTTT. Its translation is CASSQGAGSGNTIYF.

This clone was seen just once. The chain combines TRBV7-9 with TRBJ2-1; possibly TRBD1 for D (5 bases). CDR1 SEHNR and CDR2 FQNEAQ come from the germline V gene (reference sequence). The CDR3 has 13 amino acids. The V end lost 5 bases, the J end lost 8 bases, and 13 bases lay between the germline ends. CDR3 region: CASSPRRDHEQFF. CDR3 DNA: TGTGCCAGCAGCCCACGCAGGGATCATGAGCAGTTCTTC.

The chain has TRBV7-6 and TRBJ1-6; the D gene is possibly TRBD1 (6 bases). V was shortened by 5 bases and J by 5 bases, with 13 bases between the two germline ends. Looked up from germline, CDR1 is SGHVS and CDR2 is FNYEAQ. This CDR3 spans 15 amino acids. The DNA of the CDR3 is TGTGCCAGCAGCACAGGGCCTGGTGATAATTCACCCCTCCACTTT. As protein: CASSTGPGDNSPLHF. The full variable domain, with the rest looked up from reference TRBV7-6 and TRBJ1-6, is GAGVSQSPRYKVTKRGQDVALRCDPISGHVSLYWYRQALGQGPEFLTYFNYEAQQDKSGLPNDRFSAERPEGSISTLTIQRTEQRDSAMYRCASSTGPGDNSPLHFGNGTRLTVT.

The chain employs TRBV4-3 and TRBJ2-2; 7 bases agree with TRBD1. V gave up 4 bases and J gave up 3 bases; unmatched junction bases: 2. The CDR3 has 14 amino acids. The germline V gene has CDR1 LGHNA and CDR2 YSLEER. The CDR3 sequence is CASSPGQYTGELFF. The CDR3 DNA reads as TGCGCCAGCAGCCCGGGACAGTACACCGGGGAGCTGTTTTTT.

This clone was recorded many times. The rearrangement links TRBV2 to TRBJ1-6, with TRBD1 identical over 7 bases. The germline V gene has CDR1 SNHLY and CDR2 FYNNEI. CDR3 length: 12 amino acids. V shed 1 base and J 19 bases; nucleotides not matched to a gene: 7. CDR3 DNA sequence: TGTGCCAGCAGTGAAGTGAAGGGGGCCGTTCACTTT. Protein product: CASSEVKGAVHF.

This chain uses TRBV5-1 with TRBJ1-2, with D uncertain. V was pared by 2 bases and J by 3 bases, with 20 bases between. CDR3 length: 17 amino acids. Germline CDR1 is SGHRS and CDR2 is YFSETQ. As DNA, the CDR3 is TGCGCCAGCAGCTTCGCAAACAGTGGCCCTTTTGACTATGGCTACACCTTC. The encoded protein is CASSFANSGPFDYGYTF.

V gene TRBV3-1 (or the pseudogene TRBV3-2) combines with J gene TRBJ2-1, with D possibly being TRBD1 (6 bases). Germline V lookup: CDR1 LGHDT, CDR2 YNNKEL (reference sequence). CDR3 size: 13 residues. V was cut by 1 base and J by 12 bases, with 13 bases left in between. The CDR3 protein is CASSQGATGTQFF. CDR3 coding DNA: TGTGCCAGCAGCCAAGGTGCAACAGGGACGCAGTTCTTC.

The rearrangement joins TRBV5-4 to TRBJ1-2, with 9 bases fitting TRBD1. Trimming at V came to 4 bases and at J to 7 bases, leaving 5 bases not matched to a gene. In germline, CDR1 is SGHNT, CDR2 YYREEE (reference sequence). The CDR3 is 13 residues long. CDR3 sequence: CASSPDRGVGYTF. CDR3 DNA: TGTGCCAGCAGCCCGGACAGGGGTGTTGGCTACACCTTC.

J is TRBJ1-3 and V is TRBV6-6; D uncertain. In germline, CDR1 is MNHNY, CDR2 SVGAGI (reference sequence). V was trimmed by 2 bases and J by 1 base, leaving 6 bases between them. This CDR3 spans 14 amino acids. The CDR3 spells CASSYGISGNTIYF. CDR3 DNA sequence: TGTGCCAGCAGTTACGGTATATCTGGAAACACCATATATTTT.

The chain carries TRBV19 and TRBJ2-2; 8 nucleotides agree with TRBD2. Germline-derived CDR1 and CDR2 are LNHDA and SQIVND (reference sequence). The CDR3 extends over 16 amino acids. With V trimmed by 3 bases and J by 1 base, 4 bases remained unmatched. The CDR3 loop reads CASSIGRGGNTGELFF. In nucleotides, the CDR3 is TGTGCCAGTAGTATCGGCCGGGGGGGGAACACCGGGGAGCTGTTTTTT.

The J gene is TRBJ1-1, the V gene TRBV29-1; D uncertain. V was cut by 6 bases and J by 2 bases, with 19 bases left in between. Germline V gene data show CDR1 as SQVTM and CDR2 as ANQGSEA. The CDR3 has 15 residues. The CDR3 sequence: CSVLPIPDGNTEAFF. The CDR3 bases are TGCAGCGTCCTCCCCATCCCGGACGGAAACACTGAAGCTTTCTTT.

CDR3 bases: TGCAGCGTTGAACGAAAGATGAACACTGAAGCTTTCTTT. It translates to CSVERKMNTEAFF. The genes are TRBV29-1 and TRBJ1-1; no reliable D call. CDR1 and CDR2 from the germline V gene are SQVTM and ANQGSEA. V lost 2 bases and J 0 bases, leaving 7 bases between the germline ends. CDR3 length: 13 residues.

This chain connects TRBV24-1 to TRBJ1-6; TRBD1 is a possible D gene (6 bases). The germline V and J ends were trimmed by 4 bases and 7 bases, with 13 bases remaining between them. Germline V lookup: CDR1 KGHDR, CDR2 SFDVKD. CDR3 length equals 15 residues. In nucleotides, the CDR3 is TGTGCCACCAGTGAGTCCGGGGGGGCGAATTCACCCCTCCACTTT. Encoded protein: CATSESGGANSPLHF.